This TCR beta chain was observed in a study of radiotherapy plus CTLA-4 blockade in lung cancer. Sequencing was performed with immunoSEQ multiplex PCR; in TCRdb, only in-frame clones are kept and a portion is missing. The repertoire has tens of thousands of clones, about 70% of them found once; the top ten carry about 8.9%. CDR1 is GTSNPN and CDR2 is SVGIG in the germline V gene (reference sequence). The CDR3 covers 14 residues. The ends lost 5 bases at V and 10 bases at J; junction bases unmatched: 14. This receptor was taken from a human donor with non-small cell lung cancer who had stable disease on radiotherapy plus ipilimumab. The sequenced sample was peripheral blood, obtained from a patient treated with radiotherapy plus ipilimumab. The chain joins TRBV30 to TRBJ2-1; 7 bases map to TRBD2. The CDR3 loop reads CAWDPGLPGREQFF. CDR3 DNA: TGTGCCTGGGACCCGGGACTACCCGGTAGAGAGCAGTTCTTC.